The clone carrying this T cell receptor (beta chain) was recorded once. Its specificity is unknown. Sequencing was performed with immunoSEQ multiplex PCR; in TCRdb, only in-frame clones are kept and a portion is missing. This sample yields 160,000 or so clones, of which about nine tenths are seen a single time; about 7% belongs to the top ten. Losses at the gene ends were 6 bases for V and 4 bases for J; bases not matched to a gene: 3. Per germline, CDR1 LNHDA and CDR2 SQIVND (reference sequence). This CDR3 comprises 13 residues. This record belongs to a study of T cell responses to AZD1222 COVID-19 vaccine. General study findings and limits: Reports say nearly half of spike-specific TCRs go after unmutated variant regions. Vaccine-associated CD4 TCRs spanned spike, dominant at 160-218 and 743-854.

This clonotype was obtained from an adult who had recovered from COVID-19. The chain employs TRBV19 and TRBJ2-1; 7 positions match TRBD1. Sequenced here: peripheral blood, sampled after recovery from COVID-19. The chain's CDR3 is CASRGQLYNEQFF. The CDR3 region has the DNA TGTGCCAGTAGGGGACAGCTTTACAATGAGCAGTTCTTC.